This T cell receptor beta chain was identified in a study of blood T cell repertoires in COVID-19. In the study overall: Researchers got acute and convalescent COVID-19 samples from the United States, Italy and Spain. PBMCs, B-cell-depleted T cells, or T cells were the source of the cDNA or gDNA that made up the material.

Under the authors' procedure: From reference gene primer amplification, estimates of nucleated cell counts were derived. The repertoire was sequenced with immunoSEQ multiplex PCR; TCRdb's copy has only in-frame clones and lacks some. V, J and clone size were drawn from that table, and D and trimming were deduced from the DNA. The sample shows about 95,000 clones, under 90% of them seen only once. Sequencing used peripheral blood. This clonotype originated in a human donor in a cohort sampled during active COVID-19.

DNA of the CDR3: TGTGCCAGCAGGGGACAGGGAGAAGGCAATCAGCCCCAGCATTTT. It specifies CASRGQGEGNQPQHF. The J gene is TRBJ1-5, the V gene TRBV6-5; 9 bases align to TRBD1. This CDR3 comprises 15 residues. With 6 bases clipped from V and 2 bases from J, the junction kept 5 bases outside the gene matches. Germline-derived CDR1 and CDR2 are MNHEY and SVGAGI.